These 27 T cell receptor beta chains came from one sample sequenced in a study of blood T cells in healthy people across ages. Through a sample-barcoded 5' primer and a J-beta primer mix, a second PCR was run for 7 to 11 cycles. TCRdb analysed the 5' RACE reads with MiXCR anew, one entry per CDR3 protein. The table has roughly 800,000 distinct CDR3 sequences, roughly 50% seen once. The sample taken for sequencing was blood. All receptors derive from a young man in good health.

The rearrangement uses TRBV20-1 and TRBJ2-7; 7 bases fit TRBD2. The CDR3 covers 15 residues. The V gene's germline CDR1 is DFQATT and CDR2 SNEGSKA (reference sequence). Trimming removed 3 bases from V and 7 bases from J; junction bases left unmatched: 15. The CDR3 is CSASSPKGGLGEQYF. The CDR3, as DNA: TGCAGTGCTAGTTCGCCCAAGGGAGGGTTGGGAGAGCAGTACTTC.

The chain carries TRBV20-1 and TRBJ2-3, with TRBD2 identical over 7 bases. The germline V gene encodes CDR1 DFQATT and CDR2 SNEGSKA (reference sequence). V lost 3 bases and J lost 4; bases outside the gene matches: 13. This CDR3 is built from 16 residues. CDR3: CSASGWGGEVADTQYF. The CDR3 DNA sequence: TGCAGTGCTAGCGGTTGGGGGGGGGAGGTCGCAGATACGCAGTATTTT.

This chain connects TRBV9 to TRBJ2-6; perhaps TRBD1 as D (6 bases). The V and J ends lost 3 bases and 2 bases respectively, with 12 bases between them. This CDR3 is 16 amino acids long. Germline CDR1 reads SGDLS; CDR2 reads YYNGEE. The CDR3 protein is CASSDMTGPGANVLTF. CDR3 in DNA: TGTGCCAGCAGCGACATGACAGGTCCTGGGGCCAACGTCCTGACTTTC.

V is TRBV28 and J is TRBJ1-6, with TRBD1 matching over 7 bases. Germline trimming cut 2 bases from V and 2 bases from J; bases unmatched to any gene: 3. Germline V gives CDR1 MDHEN, CDR2 SYDVKM. This CDR3 is built from 16 residues. The chain's CDR3 is CASSLTGQTYNSPLHF. The CDR3 coding sequence is TGTGCCAGCAGTTTAACGGGACAGACCTATAATTCACCCCTCCACTTT.

The chain carries TRBV7-2 and TRBJ2-1; perhaps TRBD2 as D (5 bases). CDR1 and CDR2 from the germline V gene are SGHTA and FQGNSA. The CDR3 loop spans 14 amino acids. The V end lost 5 bases, the J end lost 8 bases, and 16 bases lay between the germline ends. The CDR3 DNA sequence: TGTGCCAGCAGCGTGAATGGAGGTAGGGATGAGCAGTTCTTC. It yields the protein CASSVNGGRDEQFF. Full variable domain (rest looked up from reference TRBV7-2 and TRBJ2-1): GAGVSQSPSNKVTEKGKDVELRCDPISGHTALYWYRQSLGQGLEFLIYFQGNSAPDKSGLPSDRFSAERTGGSVSTLTIQRTQQEDSAVYLCASSVNGGRDEQFFGPGTRLTVL.

The chain links TRBV24-1 to TRBJ2-3; D may be TRBD1 (5 bases). Between the trimmed V and J ends, which lost 4 bases and 0 bases, there was a span of 13 bases. Germline V CDR1 and CDR2: KGHDR, SFDVKD. The CDR3 is 16 amino acids. In nucleotides, the CDR3 is TGTGCCACCAGTGACCCCGACAGCTCTAGCACAGATACGCAGTATTTT. Translated: CATSDPDSSSTDTQYF.

The chain has TRBV28 and TRBJ2-6, with a possible D match to TRBD1 (5 bases). In germline, CDR1 is MDHEN, CDR2 SYDVKM. This CDR3 comprises 15 residues. V was cut by 6 bases and J by 4 bases, with 13 bases left in between. The CDR3: CASRNRQAGANVLTF. In DNA form, the CDR3 reads TGTGCCAGCAGGAACAGGCAAGCAGGGGCCAACGTCCTGACTTTC.

The chain couples TRBV14 to TRBJ2-4; D might be TRBD1 (8 bases). Matching the DNA end better, TRBJ2-7 makes the J call doubtful. Per the germline V gene, CDR1 is SGHDN and CDR2 is FVKESK. The CDR3 is 16 residues long. The CDR3: CASSPQGGVPWYEQYF. CDR3 DNA sequence: TGTGCCAGCTCCCCACAGGGGGGGGTTCCGTGGTACGAGCAGTACTTC.

CDR3 bases: TGCAGTGCTAGGGCCCCGGAAGGACGGAGCAATCAGCCCCAGCATTTT. Translated: CSARAPEGRSNQPQHF. The rearrangement links TRBV20-1 to TRBJ1-5; D remains unclear. Germline V gene data show CDR1 as DFQATT and CDR2 as SNEGSKA (reference sequence). Deletions cut 3 bases from V and 1 base from J, with 16 bases between. The CDR3 loop spans 16 amino acids.

The sample holds a few counts of this clonotype. The rearrangement joins TRBV29-1 to TRBJ2-3; a weak D match, TRBD2 (7 bases). This CDR3 comprises 13 residues. Per germline, CDR1 SQVTM and CDR2 ANQGSEA. Between the trimmed V and J ends, which lost 4 bases and 7 bases, there was a span of 15 bases. The CDR3 reads CSVGEGGGNTQYF. DNA for the CDR3: TGCAGCGTTGGGGAGGGGGGCGGCAATACGCAGTATTTT.

This clonotype was counted only a few times. V gene TRBV4-2 combines with J gene TRBJ2-7; a weak D match, TRBD2 (5 bases). The germline V gene has CDR1 LGHNA and CDR2 YNFKEQ. The CDR3 consists of 14 residues. The V end lost 0 bases, the J end lost 4 bases, and 10 bases lay between the germline ends. This CDR3 reads CASSQDSGGYEQYF. CDR3 nucleotide sequence: TGTGCCAGCAGCCAAGACTCCGGCGGGTACGAGCAGTACTTC.

This clonotype was recorded many times. The chain combines TRBV20-1 with TRBJ2-7, with D perhaps matching TRBD1 (5 bases). The CDR3 is 12 amino acids. CDR1 DFQATT and CDR2 SNEGSKA come from the germline V gene (reference sequence). Trimming removed 3 bases at V and 3 bases at J, with 9 bases between. CDR3 sequence reads: CSASRGGYEQYF. The CDR3 bases are TGCAGTGCTAGTAGGGGCGGCTACGAGCAGTACTTC.

The chain joins TRBV20-1 to TRBJ1-4; perhaps TRBD1 as D (5 bases). Germline CDR1 DFQATT, CDR2 SNEGSKA (reference sequence). The CDR3 has 14 amino acids. Trimming left V 7 bases short and J 10 bases short, with 22 bases between. CDR3 bases: TGCAGTGTTTCTGCGGGGCGAGACTCAGGAAAACTGTTTTTT. Its protein is CSVSAGRDSGKLFF.

The chain employs TRBV4-3 and TRBJ2-1; no firm D call. The V and J ends lost 4 bases and 0 bases respectively, with 10 bases between them. The CDR3 is 15 residues long. The germline gives CDR1 LGHNA, CDR2 YSLEER. The CDR3 nucleotides read TGCGCCAGCAGCCGAACGCAGAACTCCTACAATGAGCAGTTCTTC. This sequence encodes CASSRTQNSYNEQFF.

This clonotype has only a few counts. V usage is TRBV20-1 and J usage is TRBJ2-7, with D possibly being TRBD1 or TRBD2 (5 bases each). The V and J ends lost 8 bases and 3 bases respectively, with 17 bases between them. This CDR3 region has 13 residues. Germline CDR1 reads DFQATT; CDR2 reads SNEGSKA (reference sequence). The CDR3 region has the DNA TGCAGTAATCTCGGGACCTCCGGCTACGAGCAGTACTTC. Translation gives CSNLGTSGYEQYF.

This clonotype appeared a few times. The chain couples TRBV7-4 to TRBJ2-7, with a possible D match to TRBD1 (5 bases). CDR1 SGHVT and CDR2 SQSDAQ come from the germline V gene. The CDR3 contains 14 residues. The CDR3 coding sequence is TGTGCACGAACAAGACAGTTTCACTCCTACGAGCAGTACTTC. Residues: CARTRQFHSYEQYF.

The chain joins TRBV29-1 to TRBJ1-1, with TRBD1 matching 7 bases. CDR3 size: 10 residues. Germline lookup yields CDR1 SQVTM and CDR2 ANQGSEA. V gave up 5 bases and J gave up 11 bases; unmatched junction bases: 5. CDR3 nucleotide sequence: TGCAGCGTTTTACAGGGGCCGGCTTTCTTT. Its translation is CSVLQGPAFF.

V and J are TRBV28 and TRBJ2-7; TRBD1 aligns across 7 bases. This CDR3 is 13 amino acids long. Germline values: CDR1 MDHEN, CDR2 SYDVKM. The trim removed 6 bases at V and 5 bases at J, leaving 7 bases unmatched. The CDR3 here is CASRGTVFDEQYF. The CDR3 DNA reads as TGTGCCAGCAGGGGGACAGTATTCGACGAGCAGTACTTC.

V and J are TRBV9 and TRBJ2-7; D is ambiguous. Trimming cost V 0 bases and J 2 bases, with 12 bases left between them. The germline V gene encodes CDR1 SGDLS and CDR2 YYNGEE. This CDR3 has 15 amino acids. In nucleotides, the CDR3 is TGTGCCAGCAGCGTAGGAAACGGAATCCCCTACGAGCAGTACTTC. Amino acids: CASSVGNGIPYEQYF.

The genes are TRBV20-1 and TRBJ2-4; a weak D match, TRBD1 (6 bases). TRBJ2-7 matches the DNA end more closely, so the J call is doubtful. This CDR3 has 15 residues. Looked up from germline, CDR1 is DFQATT and CDR2 is SNEGSKA (reference sequence). The CDR3 region has the DNA TGCAGTGCTAGAGATAGAGACAGGATCGCCTACGAGCAGTACTTC. Translating gives CSARDRDRIAYEQYF.

Here the CDR3 reads CASLQGTGGETQYF. The CDR3 DNA reads TGTGCCAGCCTCCAAGGGACAGGGGGAGAGACCCAGTACTTC. The chain joins TRBV18 to TRBJ2-5, with 11 bases matching TRBD1. In germline, CDR1 is KGHSH, CDR2 LQKENI. V was clipped by 8 bases and J by 4 bases; unmatched bases: 6. CDR3 length: 14 residues. The whole variable domain, filled in from reference TRBV18 and TRBJ2-5, reads NAGVMQNPRHLVRRRGQEARLRCSPMKGHSHVYWYRQLPEEGLKFMVYLQKENIIDESGMPKERFSAEFPKEGPSILRIQQVVRGDSAAYFCASLQGTGGETQYFGPGTRLLVL.

This clonotype showed up just once. The rearrangement joins TRBV6-6 to TRBJ2-4; 8 nucleotides agree with TRBD2. The last part of the DNA fits TRBJ2-5 better; the J call may be wrong. The CDR3 is 16 residues long. Germline V gives CDR1 MNHNY, CDR2 SVGAGI (reference sequence). The CDR3 DNA reads as TGTGCCAGCACCACTACCAGGGCGGGAGGATCGGAGACCCAGTACTTC. Translating gives CASTTTRAGGSETQYF.

V and J are TRBV6-1 and TRBJ2-5, with no clear D. CDR3 size: 12 residues. Trimming removed 4 bases at V and 5 bases at J, with 8 bases between. Germline CDR1 reads MNHNS; CDR2 reads SASEGT. CDR3 bases: TGTGCCAGCAGTGCGGGCCTTGAGACCCAGTACTTC. Translated, it gives CASSAGLETQYF.

The rearrangement uses TRBV30 and TRBJ2-5; TRBD1 matches 9 bases. The J call is uncertain, as TRBJ2-7 better fits the DNA end. The CDR3 is 13 residues long. The germline V gene has CDR1 GTSNPN and CDR2 SVGIG (reference sequence). The CDR3 sequence: CALDRGASYEQYF. Here the CDR3 DNA reads TGTGCCTTAGACAGGGGGGCAAGCTACGAGCAGTACTTC.

In its sample, this clonotype was seen many times. The gene calls are TRBV28 and TRBJ1-4; TRBD1 matches 11 bases. CDR3 length: 14 amino acids. The ends lost 3 bases at V and 9 bases at J; junction bases unmatched: 3. Germline V gene sequence: CDR1 MDHEN, CDR2 SYDVKM. The CDR3 nucleotides are TGTGCCAGCAGTTTCGCGGACAGGGGGCAAAAACTGTTTTTT. Translated: CASSFADRGQKLFF.

The gene calls are TRBV24-1 and TRBJ2-3; no definite D call. Germline values: CDR1 KGHDR, CDR2 SFDVKD. The CDR3 runs to 12 residues. The ends were cut back, 5 bases at V and 2 bases at J, with 4 bases in the middle. The CDR3 region has the DNA TGTGCCACCAGTGCCGTCACAGATACGCAGTATTTT. Protein product: CATSAVTDTQYF.

The rearrangement uses TRBV7-2 and TRBJ2-7, with D uncertain. The V and J ends lost 5 bases and 2 bases respectively, with 10 bases between them. Germline CDR1 and CDR2: SGHTA and FQGNSA. The CDR3 contains 13 residues. The CDR3 bases are TGTGCCAGCAGCCCACCATCGCCCTACGAGCAGTACTTC. This translates into CASSPPSPYEQYF. Looking up the rest from reference TRBV7-2 and TRBJ2-7 gives the full variable domain: GAGVSQSPSNKVTEKGKDVELRCDPISGHTALYWYRQSLGQGLEFLIYFQGNSAPDKSGLPSDRFSAERTGGSVSTLTIQRTQQEDSAVYLCASSPPSPYEQYFGPGTRLTVT.